This TCR beta chain is from a study of molecular identifiers for immune sequencing clone quantification. One entry per CDR3 protein results from TCRdb running MiXCR on the PCR reads. This table has some 580,000 distinct CDR3 sequences, about 25% appearing once. Note on this clonotype: Being one base from a much bigger clone, this may be a read error.

This TCR came from a human donor in good health. Some libraries in this study had Jurkat cell RNA spiked in. Sequencing was performed on naive CD8+ T cells from blood, with Jurkat cell RNA spiked in. Subset here: FACS-sorted CD8+CD4-CCR7+CD45RA+ naive T cells.

In DNA form, the CDR3 reads TGTGCCAGCAGCCCTACATCTCATCGACGAACCGGGGAGCTGTTTTTT. It translates to CASSPTSHRRTGELFF. V gene TRBV7-9 combines with J gene TRBJ2-2; no definite D call. This CDR3 comprises 16 residues. Trimming left V 5 bases short and J 5 bases short, with 18 bases between. Germline lookup yields CDR1 SEHNR and CDR2 FQNEAQ (reference sequence).